Below, 5 T cell receptor beta chains from the same sample are listed, as sequenced in a study of CD8+CD57+ T cells in acquired aplastic anemia (dated by TCRdb to 2016 to 2019). The sequencer listed for this sample is Illumina HiSeq 2000. TCR beta VDJ combination and CDR3 sequence profiling used genomic DNA as the template. Using fastp at Q25 and MiXCR, TCRdb reprocessed the public reads and kept productive beta chains. Identical CDR3 proteins give one entry, which carries the most common genes and DNA. Present in this sample are 200,000 to 250,000 distinct CDR3 sequences, 34% of which were seen just once. The ten most abundant clones make up more than 0.95% of the sample. The specimen was sorted CD4+, CD8+, or CD8+CD57+ T cells (not recorded which) from PBMCs. The receptors come from a human donor in good health, serving as a control.

The V gene is TRBV15, the J gene TRBJ1-2; D possibly corresponds to TRBD1 (6 bases). Trimming left V 1 base short and J 5 bases short, with 17 bases between. The CDR3 extends over 16 amino acids. Looked up from germline, CDR1 is LNHNV and CDR2 is YYDKDF (reference sequence). Written as DNA, the CDR3 is TGTGCCACCAGCAGAGCCCGGGGGGCAGGGATTTATGGCTACACCTTC. Its protein is CATSRARGAGIYGYTF.

This clonotype has just a few counts. The rearrangement links TRBV5-6 to TRBJ1-5; D remains unclear. The CDR3 spans 15 residues. V shed 1 base and J shed 0 bases, with 8 bases lying between them. CDR1 SGHDT and CDR2 YYEEEE come from the germline V gene. DNA of the CDR3: TGTGCCAGCAGCTTGTGGGGTCCTAGCAATCAGCCCCAGCATTTT. This gives the protein CASSLWGPSNQPQHF.

In this sample, this clonotype turned up many times. The chain has TRBV29-1 and TRBJ2-7; TRBD2 aligns across 12 bases. The CDR3 consists of 17 residues. Germline CDR1 reads SQVTM; CDR2 reads ANQGSEA. V shed 6 bases and J 5 bases; nucleotides not matched to a gene: 17. The CDR3 DNA follows: TGCAGCGTCGGGGGTCTAGCGGGAGGGCCCGGGGGGGACGAGCAGTACTTC. It yields the protein CSVGGLAGGPGGDEQYF.

The chain is built from TRBV19 and TRBJ1-5; tentatively, D is TRBD1 (5 bases). Germline CDR1 reads LNHDA; CDR2 reads SQIVND (reference sequence). This CDR3 spans 15 amino acids. The V and J ends lost 4 bases and 3 bases respectively, with 13 bases between them. The CDR3 coding sequence is TGTGCCAGTAGTACAACAGGACCTTCCAATCAGCCCCAGCATTTT. Translating gives CASSTTGPSNQPQHF. Combining the CDR3 with reference TRBV19 and TRBJ1-5 gives the whole variable domain DGGITQSPKYLFRKEGQNVTLSCEQNLNHDAMYWYRQDPGQGLRLIYYSQIVNDFQKGDIAEGYSVSREKKESFPLTVTSAQKNPTAFYLCASSTTGPSNQPQHFGDGTRLSIL.

This clonotype was seen many times. The chain couples TRBV20-1 to TRBJ1-5, with a possible D match to TRBD1 (5 bases). The germline CDR1 and CDR2 sequences are DFQATT and SNEGSKA (reference sequence). V was trimmed by 4 bases and J by 0 bases, leaving 7 bases between them. This CDR3 spans 13 amino acids. This CDR3 is CSATGDSNQPQHF. The CDR3, as DNA: TGCAGTGCTACGGGGGATAGCAATCAGCCCCAGCATTTT.